A selection of T cell receptor beta chains follows, all from one sample in a study of OX40 agonist ivuxolimab in advanced cancers. Only in-frame clones appear in the TCRdb table, and some are missing; sequencing was by immunoSEQ multiplex PCR. The table includes 55,000 to 75,000 clones, 82% detected once. The source material was CD4+ or CD8+ T cells sorted from blood, sampled in a trial of the OX40 agonist ivuxolimab. These TCRs come from an adult with an advanced solid tumor such as melanoma, head and neck, liver or kidney cancer. Each CDR3 is given with its conserved first and last residue. D genes are given only for firm matches. Size is stated for part of the rows, as once, few or many counts, or as a class when the clone is expanded.

TRBV5-1	TRBJ2-2	-	-	TGCGCCAGCAGCTTGGGAGTGAACACCGGGGAGCTGTTTTTT	CASSLGVNTGELFF
TRBV5-5	TRBJ2-7	-	TRBD1	TGTGCCAGCAGCCTTTCCGGGACAGGGGCCTACGAGCAGTACTTC	CASSLSGTGAYEQYF
TRBV11-2	TRBJ2-7	-	-	TGTGCCAGATTCGGTGAGGGCGAGCAGTACTTC	CARFGEGEQYF
TRBV10-1	TRBJ2-7	once	-	TGCGCCAGCAGTGAGGGGCAGGTTAGGCACATAAAATACGAGCAGTACTTC	CASSEGQVRHIKYEQYF
TRBV4-1	TRBJ1-1	-	-	TGCGCCAGCAGCCAAGATTCGTGGGGACGGGACACTGAAGCTTTCTTT	CASSQDSWGRDTEAFF
TRBV5-1	TRBJ1-2	-	TRBD1	TGCGCCAGCAGCCCCCGGGGACAGGCCAACTATGGCTACACCTTC	CASSPRGQANYGYTF
TRBV7-2	TRBJ1-6	few	-	TGTGCCAGCAGCCCCGGCCTGAATTCACCCCTCCACTTT	CASSPGLNSPLHF
TRBV5-1	TRBJ2-5	-	-	TGCGCCAGCAGCTTTCTGGACAGAGAAGAGACCCAGTACTTC	CASSFLDREETQYF
TRBV14	TRBJ2-3	-	-	TGTGCCAGCAGCCAAGTTGGGGATACGCAGTATTTT	CASSQVGDTQYF
TRBV5-1	TRBJ1-6	once	-	TGCGCCAGCAGCTCGACCTACAGGACTAATTCACCCCTCCACTTT	CASSSTYRTNSPLHF
TRBV30	TRBJ2-3	-	-	TGTGCCTGGAGTGGGCTGTCCTACACAGATACGCAGTATTTT	CAWSGLSYTDTQYF
TRBV14	TRBJ1-5	-	-	TGTGCCAGCAGCCGGGACAAAAATCAGCCCCAGCATTTT	CASSRDKNQPQHF
TRBV11-3	TRBJ1-2	-	-	TGTGCCAGCAGCTTATCACGCATGGGCCTCCAAATTCCCCATAACTATGGCTACACCTTC	CASSLSRMGLQIPHNYGYTF
TRBV7-9	TRBJ2-3	-	TRBD2	TGTGCCAGCAGCGTTAGCGGGAGCGCAGATACGCAGTATTTT	CASSVSGSADTQYF
TRBV6-5	TRBJ1-5	-	-	TGTGCCAGCAGTTACTCCCGTAATCAGCCCCAGCATTTT	CASSYSRNQPQHF
TRBV12-5	TRBJ2-2	-	-	TGTGCTAGTGGATCGTTCGGGTGGGGGGAGCTGTTTTTT	CASGSFGWGELFF
TRBV19	TRBJ1-2	-	-	TGTGCCAGTAGTATGGGGGCCTTGGAGGGTGGCTACACCTTC	CASSMGALEGGYTF
TRBV11-2	TRBJ1-2	once	-	TGTGCCAGCAGCTTAGAGTACAGTAACTATGGCTACACCTTC	CASSLEYSNYGYTF
TRBV7-6	TRBJ1-1	-	-	TGTGCCAGCAGCCCACAATGGGGCACTGAAGCTTTCTTT	CASSPQWGTEAFF
TRBV6-1	TRBJ1-5	-	TRBD1	TGTGCCAGCAGTGGAGATCCGGGACAGGGGGCTCCCCAGCATTTT	CASSGDPGQGAPQHF
TRBV11-2	TRBJ2-7	-	TRBD1	TGTGCCAGCAGCTTAGGACAGGGGCTCGAGCAGTACTTC	CASSLGQGLEQYF
TRBV5-1	TRBJ2-3	-	TRBD1	TGCGCCAGCAGCTTGACAGGGGGAGTAAGTGCGCAGTATTTT	CASSLTGGVSAQYF
TRBV6-1	TRBJ2-6	-	TRBD1	TGTGCCAGCAGTGTTCTACAGGGGTCCCGGACTTTC	CASSVLQGSRTF
TRBV9	TRBJ2-3	-	-	TGTGCCAGCAGCGGGCTAAGCACAGATACGCAGTATTTT	CASSGLSTDTQYF
TRBV7-7	TRBJ1-3	once	-	TGTGCTAGCAGCCCCGGCCCAAGGGGCGCTGGAAACACCATATATTTT	CASSPGPRGAGNTIYF
TRBV5-1	TRBJ2-1	-	-	TGCGCCAGCAGCTTGTTCCCGGGAGTCTTCAACAATGAGCAGTTCTTC	CASSLFPGVFNNEQFF
TRBV12-5	TRBJ1-1	few	-	TGTGCTAGTGGCCTTACCATGAACACTGAAGCTTTCTTT	CASGLTMNTEAFF
TRBV5-1	TRBJ2-1	-	-	TGCGCCAGCAGCTTTGGTGTCACAGGGAGATACAATGAGCAGTTCTTC	CASSFGVTGRYNEQFF
TRBV7-8	TRBJ2-5	few	TRBD1	TGTGCCAGCAGCCCCAACAGGGGGCCCGCGGAGACCCAGTACTTC	CASSPNRGPAETQYF
TRBV28	TRBJ2-5	-	TRBD2	TGTGCCAGCACTGGGGGAGGGAGCCCCCGGGAGACCCAGTACTTC	CASTGGGSPRETQYF
TRBV10-3	TRBJ2-7	-	TRBD1	TGTGCCATCAATAGGGGGCCGGGGTACGAGCAGTACTTC	CAINRGPGYEQYF
TRBV5-4	TRBJ2-5	-	-	TGTGCCAGCAGGGAGGAGTATCAAGAGACCCAGTACTTC	CASREEYQETQYF
TRBV4-3	TRBJ2-2	-	TRBD1	TGCGCCAGCAGCCAAGGGACAGGGGAAAGCGGGGAGCTGTTTTTT	CASSQGTGESGELFF
TRBV19	TRBJ1-1	-	-	TGTGCCAGTACTTTATACGAGGGTGAAGCTTTCTTT	CASTLYEGEAFF
TRBV9	TRBJ1-2	-	TRBD1	TGTGCCAGCAGAGAAGGGGGCTCTAACTATGGCTACACCTTC	CASREGGSNYGYTF
TRBV30	TRBJ1-4	once	-	TGTGCCTGGAGTGTACTCGGTGGAAGACTGTTTTTT	CAWSVLGGRLFF
TRBV11-2	TRBJ2-1	-	-	TGTGCCAGCAGCTTACCCTCGGAAGGGAACAATGAGCAGTTCTTC	CASSLPSEGNNEQFF
TRBV6-5	TRBJ2-1	-	TRBD1	TGTGCCAGCAGCCGTGAGACAGGGACCTACAATGAGCAGTTCTTC	CASSRETGTYNEQFF
TRBV5-1	TRBJ1-1	-	-	TGCGCCAGCAGCATAATGGACAGACAACTTGAAGCTTTCTTT	CASSIMDRQLEAFF
TRBV5-8	TRBJ2-1	-	-	TGTGCCAGCAGCTTGGCAGTGGGGGCCGGTTTCAACAATGAGCAGTTCTTC	CASSLAVGAGFNNEQFF
TRBV6-1	TRBJ2-7	-	TRBD1	TGTGCCAGCAGTTGGGACAGGGGATACGAGCAGTACTTC	CASSWDRGYEQYF
TRBV11-3	TRBJ1-3	-	-	TGTGCCAGCAGCTTAGTCGGCACCACCTCTGGAAACACCATATATTTT	CASSLVGTTSGNTIYF
TRBV5-1	TRBJ2-5	-	-	TGCGCCAGCAGCTTGGGGCCGGGAGAGACCCAGTACTTC	CASSLGPGETQYF
TRBV10-1	TRBJ1-4	few	TRBD1	TGCGCCAGCAGCCCGGGACAGGCCACAGAAAAACTGTTTTTT	CASSPGQATEKLFF